The source of this T cell receptor beta chain is a study of cytomegalovirus exposure and HLA in healthy donors (dated by TCRdb to 2016 to 2017). In terms of the full investigation: According to a later analysis, the approximately 120 validation repertoires were produced on the same platform as the roughly 700 repertoires of the first cohort. Along with the 666-subject first cohort, a separate validation cohort of over 90 different subjects was used. To predict cytomegalovirus infection status, the study brought together high-throughput TCR immunosequencing, statistical association of individual TCRs with disease status, and machine learning. The study was designed to test whether signatures of past pathogen exposure could be identified by cataloging public T cell receptors. Paper-wide results and their limitations: In vitro tests confirmed that a few of the cytomegalovirus-associated TCR beta chains recognize cytomegalovirus antigens. It was suggested by the authors that the approach could potentially be generalized to other disease states and immunological phenotypes. The classifier was reported to diagnose cytomegalovirus status with high specificity and sensitivity in both the original cohort and the validation cohort. Of the cluster scores, 85% to 95% were above 0 in a later analysis, which found that TCRs clustered in the first cohort also tended to co-occur in the 120 or so validation repertoires. The validation cohort had no HLA typing available for a later analysis, so co-occurrence within that cohort was assessed over all 120 or so repertoires. Across donors, most TCR sequences were observed very rarely, whereas some public TCRs were present in many individuals. In the study, around 160 TCR beta chains were listed as associated with cytomegalovirus.

V loses 0 bases, J loses 6 bases, and the germline ends lie 12 bases apart. From its cysteine to its phenylalanine, the CDR3 spans 14 amino acids. Here the CDR3 DNA is all that survives: 42 bases in frame from base 1. Sequences LGHNA (CDR1) and YSLEER (CDR2) are obtained from the germline V gene. Libraries were prepared through the immunoSEQ multiplex PCR assay. The study's own analysis went as follows. To diagnose cytomegalovirus status from the catalog of TCR beta chain sequences, a statistical classification framework was built. TCRdb mirrors the immuneACCESS table, restricted to in-frame sequences. Some clones are absent from its copies; in checked studies, under half trace to an unresolved V gene, and the reason for the others is unknown. V, J and clone size were drawn from that table, and D and trimming were deduced from the DNA. The sample data list approximately 160,000 clones, and approximately 87% of these were observed just once. The ten largest clonotypes hold 5.7% of the sample.

The table lists this clone with a count of one. This clone's antigen is unknown. Base-call qualities are not available, and no considerably larger clone is one nucleotide away. Separate from the approximately 730-subject first cohort, the validation cohort of roughly 120 subjects was the group to which the donors belonged. The source material was PBMCs. Recombination joined TRBV4-3 with TRBJ2-7; the D region may be TRBD1 or TRBD2, each matching 5 bases equally. This clonotype originated in a woman younger than 45 in good health and CMV-seronegative. The CDR3 protein sequence reads: CASSQDEGISEQYF. The sequenced DNA: TGCGCCAGCAGCCAAGATGAGGGGATTTCCGAGCAGTACTTC.